This TCR beta chain was sequenced in a study of T cell responses to AZD1222 COVID-19 vaccine. CDR3 length equals 17 residues. Germline-derived CDR1 and CDR2 are LNHNV and YYDKDF (reference sequence). Trimming left V 2 bases short and J 0 bases short, with 15 bases between. The repertoire was sequenced with immunoSEQ multiplex PCR; TCRdb's copy has only in-frame clones and lacks some. The table has approximately 110,000 clones, 80% to 85% seen once. This rearrangement joins TRBV15 to TRBJ2-3, with D perhaps matching TRBD1 or TRBD2 (5 bases each). The clonotype was recovered from an adult in good health. The sequencing used peripheral blood, collected on day 0 of AZD1222 vaccination. CDR3 coding DNA: TGTGCCACCAGCAGACCGCCCATCAGGGACAGCACAGATACGCAGTATTTT. Translating gives CATSRPPIRDSTDTQYF.